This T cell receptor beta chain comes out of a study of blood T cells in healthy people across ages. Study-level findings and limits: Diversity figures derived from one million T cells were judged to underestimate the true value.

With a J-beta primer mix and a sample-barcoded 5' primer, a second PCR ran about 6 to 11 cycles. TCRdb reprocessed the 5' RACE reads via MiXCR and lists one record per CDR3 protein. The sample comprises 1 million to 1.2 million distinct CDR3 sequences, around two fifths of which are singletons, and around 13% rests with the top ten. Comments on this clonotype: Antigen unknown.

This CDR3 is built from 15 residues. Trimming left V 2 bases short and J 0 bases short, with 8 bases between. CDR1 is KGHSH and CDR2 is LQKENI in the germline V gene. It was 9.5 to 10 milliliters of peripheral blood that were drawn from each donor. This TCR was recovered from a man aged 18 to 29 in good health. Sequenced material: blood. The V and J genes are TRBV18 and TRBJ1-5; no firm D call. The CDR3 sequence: CASSPDMNSNQPQHF. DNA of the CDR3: TGTGCCAGCTCACCAGACATGAATAGCAATCAGCCCCAGCATTTT.